This TCR beta chain was sequenced for a study of cytomegalovirus exposure and HLA in healthy donors. V dropped 5 bases and J dropped 5 bases, with 7 bases sitting between them. Germline CDR1 and CDR2: SGHTA and FQGNSA. The CDR3 is made up of 12 amino acids. This clone was seen at least ten times. PCR employed 60 Vbeta and 13 Jbeta primers. Clones were read by immunoSEQ multiplex PCR, and TCRdb kept only the in-frame ones, dropping some. The table lists 150,000 to 200,000 clones, about 80% of them singletons. J is TRBJ2-1 and V is TRBV7-2; D not certain. Sequencing used PBMCs. The clonotype comes from a man aged 40-50 years in good health and CMV-seropositive. CDR3 protein: CASSRYDNEQFF. The CDR3 region has the DNA TGTGCCAGCAGCCGCTACGACAATGAGCAGTTCTTC.